The TCR beta chain described here comes from a study of regulatory T cells in long-lasting Graves disease (dated by TCRdb to the early 2020s). At the level of the whole study: Newly diagnosed Graves' disease patients had taken antithyroid drugs for less than 3 months. Peripheral blood TCR sequencing and RNA sequencing compared persistent Graves' disease patients with newly diagnosed Graves' disease patients. The study was registered as a clinical trial and conducted in China. A total of roughly 35 samples underwent TCR sequencing: about 13 from persistent and some 20 from newly diagnosed Graves' disease patients. Points the paper makes about the study in general: Persistent disease showed preferential use of TRBV28, TRBJ1-2 and TRBJ2-5, whereas newly diagnosed disease favored TRBV20-1 and TRBJ2-1. More public clonotypes were shared among persistent patients (roughly 2,700) than among newly diagnosed patients (approximately 930). Only peripheral blood was studied, because thyroid tissue, the primary lesion, was inaccessible. Lower TCR Shannon entropy and fewer highly expanded clones were observed in persistent Graves' disease patients than in newly diagnosed patients, which suggested clonal expansion. Only the TCR beta chain was sequenced and analyzed. The authors noted that the small sample size was a limitation that may lower accuracy.

Spanning cysteine to phenylalanine, the CDR3 consists of 13 amino acids. Left in the record is the CDR3 DNA by itself, 39 bases read in frame from the first base. Per the germline V gene (reference sequence), DFQATT is the CDR1 and SNEGSKA is the CDR2. V drops 1 base and J drops 2 bases, leaving 7 bases in between. Library generation was performed with multiplex PCR. Sequenced on an Illumina HiSeq 4000. TCR beta libraries were built with iRepertoire HTBI primers and Arm-PCR amplification of CDR3 regions. PCR products were gel purified before sequencing. Under the source paper's analysis protocol: Gene usage analysis of CDR3 amino acid clonotypes used the 55 to 65 TRBV and around 14 TRBJ segments found across samples. COPE and FqMerger were used to merge the filtered high-quality paired reads into contigs. Contigs were aligned with BLAST to IMGT TRBV, TRBD and TRBJ reference genes, and CDR3 was defined per IMGT. Highly expanded clones were defined as clonotypes with a frequency above 0.1%. Repertoire diversity was measured by Shannon entropy, and V-J evenness by the Gini coefficient. A clonotype found in more than one individual was treated as public. TCRdb took the public reads, trimmed them with fastp at Q25, ran MiXCR for clone calling and kept in-frame beta chains. Rows are unified per CDR3 protein, each entry keeping the most common DNA and genes. Here the V and J calls rest on TCRdb's processing, not on the authors' analysis. Here the sample has hundreds of thousands of distinct CDR3 sequences; approximately 15% occur a single time. In total, the top ten clones hold roughly 8% of the sample.

The sample's time point label, in plain terms: newly diagnosed GD, antithyroid drugs for less than 3 months. For both TCR sequencing and RNA sequencing, RNA was extracted from PBMCs in TRIzol. The diagnosis of Graves' disease was made according to American Thyroid Association guidelines. Recruitment of patients was carried out at an endocrinology department in Xi'an, China. Each patient gave 8.5 to 9.5 milliliters of peripheral blood, collected in an EDTA anticoagulant tube. Ficoll Paque Plus density gradient separation was used to isolate PBMCs, and no further T cell sorting was performed. An Agilent 2100 Bioanalyzer and agarose gel were used to check RNA quality, and a NanoDrop 2000 was used to measure RNA concentration. This clonotype has a handful of counts. Its antigen is not yet known. Base qualities are not at hand, and no much larger clone is one base apart. The same data also contributed to another study, on T cells in Graves' hyperthyroidism and ophthalmopathy. That second report states: Graves' hyperthyroidism was defined as stable when no progression to ophthalmopathy occurred over 18 months of follow-up. Hyperthyroidism patients were newly diagnosed, with disease duration under 2 months, and aged 18 to 65 years. Patients with uncontrolled infections, other autoimmune diseases, pregnancy or lactation were excluded. Diagnoses relied on clinical symptoms, serum thyroxine and TRAb, thyroid ultrasound and orbital computed tomography. A first-round RT-PCR of the TCR CDR3 used the HTBI primer set with the Qiagen OneStep RT-PCR kit. Most expanded thyroid clonotypes (frequency above 0.001) were also detected in blood, suggesting blood repertoires may reflect thyroid immune responses. In cross-validation, a model built on a 13 V-J signature told ophthalmopathy apart from stable hyperthyroidism with approximately 91% sensitivity and roughly 81% specificity, and in testing the same model reached 80%/75%. During validation, the model predicted progression to ophthalmopathy a median of roughly six months ahead of onset, with just under 71% sensitivity and 72.22% specificity. To identify TCR V-J signatures that set the groups apart, the researchers used a discovery cohort of about a hundred patients, made up of roughly 45 with Graves' ophthalmopathy and about 59 with stable Graves' hyperthyroidism. Prospective prediction of ophthalmopathy was tested in an independent validation cohort of 18 to 20 hyperthyroidism patients and 17 patients who later progressed to ophthalmopathy. The approximately 100 discovery patients were randomly divided into training and test sets at a 7:3 ratio. Thyroid tissue and blood T-cell repertoires from about six Graves' hyperthyroidism patients were also compared in the study. Following sampling, methimazole starting at 30 mg daily was given to hyperthyroidism patients, and high-dose intravenous methylprednisolone was given to ophthalmopathy patients. Libraries were constructed in a second round of multiplex PCR, after which size selection and purification were carried out. Libraries were sequenced paired-end with 100 bp reads on an Illumina HiSeq2000. SOAPnuke was used to process the raw data, with reads discarded if the reads contained adapters or uncalled bases, had a mean Phred below 15, or lacked an exact constant-primer or identifier match. COPE v1.2.5 was used to merge high-quality paired reads, and clonotypes were defined as unique nucleotide sequences. MiTCR v1.1 was used to align clonotypes to the IMGT TRBV, TRBD and TRBJ reference segments. Only V-J combinations with frequency above 0.0001, covering roughly 99% of repertoires, were analysed. A TCS score was defined as the ratio of F50 (clonal expansion) to E x V (chaos), with BLOSUM62-based TCRdist applied between CDR3 peptides within each V-J. Welch's t-statistics and random forest reduced roughly 500 V-J features to 13, which were used in a naive Bayes classifier (R e1071). Sample size was not statistically predetermined, and blinding of investigators to group allocation was not performed. The paper reports TCR Vbeta CDR3 sequencing of over 130 peripheral blood samples: over 40 ophthalmopathy, some 80 hyperthyroidism and some 17 progressor patients.

The receptor chain draws on TRBV20-1 and TRBJ2-3; the D gene cannot be named for sure. The TCR originated in a woman between 35 and 50 years old with Graves disease. Donor details come from another sample of the same person, matched by shared clones. The sequenced sample was peripheral blood mononuclear cells (PBMCs), obtained at new diagnosis, from a patient treated with antithyroid drugs. The bases are TGCAGTGCTAGAGTCCAGTACACAGATACGCAGTATTTT. This encodes CSARVQYTDTQYF.